This T cell receptor (beta chain) comes out of a study of CD8 T cells in Susac syndrome. Random hexamers were used to reverse transcribe the RNA input (about 0.5 to 1 ug). Each CDR3 protein gets one entry after TCRdb re-called the immunoSEQ multiplex PCR reads with MiXCR. Of approximately 120,000 distinct CDR3 sequences listed, around 95% were seen once; the top ten hold under 0.095%. With 2 bases removed from V and 10 bases from J, the gap between germline ends came to 11 bases. CDR3 length equals 12 residues. Germline values: CDR1 MNHEY, CDR2 SVGEGT. The rearrangement links TRBV6-2 or TRBV6-3 to TRBJ1-1; the D gene is possibly TRBD1 (5 bases). The receptor was isolated from a human donor in good health. Sequencing was done on a sample of CD4+ T cells from PBMCs. CDR3 region: CASSYLQGAAFF. The DNA for the CDR3 is TGTGCCAGCAGTTACCTCCAAGGGGCAGCTTTCTTT.